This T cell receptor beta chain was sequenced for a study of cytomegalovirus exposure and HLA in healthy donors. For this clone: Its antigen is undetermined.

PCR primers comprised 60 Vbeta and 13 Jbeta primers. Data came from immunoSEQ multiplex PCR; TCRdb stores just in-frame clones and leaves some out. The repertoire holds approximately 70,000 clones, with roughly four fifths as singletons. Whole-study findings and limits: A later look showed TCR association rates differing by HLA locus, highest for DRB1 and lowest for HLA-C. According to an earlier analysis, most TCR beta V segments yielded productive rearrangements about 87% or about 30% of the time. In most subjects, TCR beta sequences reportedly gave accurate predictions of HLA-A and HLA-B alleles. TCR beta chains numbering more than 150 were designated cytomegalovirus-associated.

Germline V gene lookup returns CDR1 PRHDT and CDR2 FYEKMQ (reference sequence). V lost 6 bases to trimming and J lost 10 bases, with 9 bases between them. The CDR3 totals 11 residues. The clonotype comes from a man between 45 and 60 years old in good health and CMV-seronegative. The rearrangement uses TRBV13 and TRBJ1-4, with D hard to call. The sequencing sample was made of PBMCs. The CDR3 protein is CASSSRGKLFF. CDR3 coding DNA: TGTGCCAGCAGTTCGAGAGGAAAACTGTTTTTT.